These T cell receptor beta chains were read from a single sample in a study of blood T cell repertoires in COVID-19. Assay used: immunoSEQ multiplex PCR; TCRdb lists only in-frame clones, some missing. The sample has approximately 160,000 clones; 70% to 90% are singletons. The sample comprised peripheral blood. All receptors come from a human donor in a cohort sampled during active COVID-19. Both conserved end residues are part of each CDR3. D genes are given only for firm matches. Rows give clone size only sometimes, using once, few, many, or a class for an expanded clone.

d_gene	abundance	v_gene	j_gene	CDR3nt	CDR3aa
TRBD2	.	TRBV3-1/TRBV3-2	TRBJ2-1	TGTGCCAGCAGCCTTCGACTAGCGGGGGGCAATGAGCAGTTCTTC	CASSLRLAGGNEQFF
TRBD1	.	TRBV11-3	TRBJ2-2	TGTGCCAGCAGCTTGAGGACAGGCCGTGGCACCGGGGAGCTGTTTTTT	CASSLRTGRGTGELFF
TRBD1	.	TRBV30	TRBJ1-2	TGTGCCTGGAGTGTACAGGGGATCGGGGGCTACACCTTC	CAWSVQGIGGYTF
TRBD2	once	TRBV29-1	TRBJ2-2	TGCAGCGTTGGGGTAGCGGGAGGAGGGGAGCTGTTTTTT	CSVGVAGGGELFF
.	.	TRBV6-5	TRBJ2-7	TGTGCCAGCAGTCGACTTCAGCTCTACGAGCAGTACTTC	CASSRLQLYEQYF
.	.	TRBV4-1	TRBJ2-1	TGCGCCAGCAGCCCACGTAGCGGAGGGGTGAGCAATGAGCAGTTCTTC	CASSPRSGGVSNEQFF
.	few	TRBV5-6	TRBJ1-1	TGTGCCAGCAGCCCGGCGGCCAGGAACACTGAAGCTTTCTTT	CASSPAARNTEAFF
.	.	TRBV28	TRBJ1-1	TGTGCCAGCCTAGTTTCGTCGAACACTGAAGCTTTCTTT	CASLVSSNTEAFF
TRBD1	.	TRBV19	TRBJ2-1	TGTGCCAGTTCCTGGGACAGAACCTACAATGAGCAGTTCTTC	CASSWDRTYNEQFF
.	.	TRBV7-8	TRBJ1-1	TGTGCCAGCAGCTTAGATATGAACACTGAAGCTTTCTTT	CASSLDMNTEAFF
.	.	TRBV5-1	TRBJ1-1	TGCGCCAGCAGCACGGAGGGTAACACTGAAGCTTTCTTT	CASSTEGNTEAFF
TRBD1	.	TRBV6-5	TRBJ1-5	TGTGCCAGCAGGCTCGGACAGGCGGGACAGCCCCAGCATTTT	CASRLGQAGQPQHF
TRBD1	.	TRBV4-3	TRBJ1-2	TGCGCCAGCAGCCGGACCTTCGGACAGGGAGACTATGGCTACACCTTC	CASSRTFGQGDYGYTF
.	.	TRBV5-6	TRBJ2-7	TGTGCCAGCAGCTTGGAACGGGGCTACGAGCAGTACTTC	CASSLERGYEQYF
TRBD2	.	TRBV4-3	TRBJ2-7	TGCGCCAGCAGCCAAGATCATTTGCGGGAGGAGGAGCAGTACTTC	CASSQDHLREEEQYF
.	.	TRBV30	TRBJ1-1	TGTGCCTGGAGTCCATTTGACACTGAAGCTTTCTTT	CAWSPFDTEAFF
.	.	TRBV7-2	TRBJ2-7	TGTGCCAGCAGCTCCCTCCTGGGCACCTCCTACGAGCAGTACTTC	CASSSLLGTSYEQYF
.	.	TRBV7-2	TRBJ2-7	TGTGCCAGCAGCTTAGCGGGGGGTCGTACCTACGAGCAGTACTTC	CASSLAGGRTYEQYF
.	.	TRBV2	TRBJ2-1	TGTGCCATCAAAGCGAATGAGCAGTTCTTC	CAIKANEQFF
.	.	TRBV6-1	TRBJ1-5	TGTGCCAGCAGTGGGCCCCGGACAGTCTTAAATCAGCCCCAGCATTTT	CASSGPRTVLNQPQHF
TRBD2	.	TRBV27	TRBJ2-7	TGTGCCAGCAGTTGGCAACTAGCGGGGGGCTCCTACGAGCAGTACTTC	CASSWQLAGGSYEQYF
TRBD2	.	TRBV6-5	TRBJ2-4	TGTGCCAGCAGACCTAGCGGGGGGGCAAACATTCAGTACTTC	CASRPSGGANIQYF
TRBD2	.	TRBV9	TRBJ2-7	TGTGCCAGCAGCCTAGGGACTAGCGGGGGGTACGAGCAGTACTTC	CASSLGTSGGYEQYF
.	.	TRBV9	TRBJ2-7	TGTGCCAGCAGCGTAGACGCCAGATCCTACGAGCAGTACTTC	CASSVDARSYEQYF
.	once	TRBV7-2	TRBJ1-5	TGTGCCAGCAGCTTAAGCGGGATGGGCAATCAGCCCCAGCATTTT	CASSLSGMGNQPQHF
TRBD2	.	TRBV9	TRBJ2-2	TGTGCCAGCAGCGCCGGACTAGCGGGAGAGGGGACGAACACCGGGGAGCTGTTTTTT	CASSAGLAGEGTNTGELFF
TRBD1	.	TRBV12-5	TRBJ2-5	TGTGCTAGTTCGCAGGGGGAGCGGGAGACCCAGTACTTC	CASSQGERETQYF
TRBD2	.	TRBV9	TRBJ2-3	TGTGCCAGCAGCCAACGACTAGCGGGGATCACAGATACGCAGTATTTT	CASSQRLAGITDTQYF
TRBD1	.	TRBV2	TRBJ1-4	TGTGCCAGCAGTGAATGGGAACAGGGGGCCGAAAAACTGTTTTTT	CASSEWEQGAEKLFF
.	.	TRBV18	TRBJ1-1	TGTGCCAGCTCACCAAACCGGGACACATATGAAGCTTTCTTT	CASSPNRDTYEAFF
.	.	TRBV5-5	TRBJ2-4	TGTGCCAGCAGCCTAACAGGTTTGAACATTCAGTACTTC	CASSLTGLNIQYF
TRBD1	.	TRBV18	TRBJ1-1	TGTGCCAGCTCACCCTCTACAGGGGACGCTTTCTTT	CASSPSTGDAFF
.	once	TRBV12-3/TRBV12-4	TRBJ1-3	TGTGCCAGCAGGCGCTGGGGAAACACCATATATTTT	CASRRWGNTIYF
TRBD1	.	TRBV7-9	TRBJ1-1	TGTGCCAGCAGCTTAGCCGACAGGGACACTGAAGCTTTCTTT	CASSLADRDTEAFF
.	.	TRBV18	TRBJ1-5	TGTGCCAGCTCGGACCGACCGGGGGAGAGGCCCCAGCATTTT	CASSDRPGERPQHF